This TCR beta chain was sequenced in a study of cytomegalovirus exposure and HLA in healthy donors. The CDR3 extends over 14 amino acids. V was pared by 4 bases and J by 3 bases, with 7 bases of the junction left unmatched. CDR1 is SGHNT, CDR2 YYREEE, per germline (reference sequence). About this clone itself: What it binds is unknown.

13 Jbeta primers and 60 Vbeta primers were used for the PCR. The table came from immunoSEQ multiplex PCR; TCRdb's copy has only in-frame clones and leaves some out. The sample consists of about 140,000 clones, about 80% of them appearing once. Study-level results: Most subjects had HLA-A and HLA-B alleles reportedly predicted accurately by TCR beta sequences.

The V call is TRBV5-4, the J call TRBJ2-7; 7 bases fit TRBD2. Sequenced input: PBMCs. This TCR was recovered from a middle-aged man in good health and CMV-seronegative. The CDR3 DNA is TGTGCCAGCAGCCCGGATGGGGGGGGCTACGAGCAGTACTTC. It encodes CASSPDGGGYEQYF.